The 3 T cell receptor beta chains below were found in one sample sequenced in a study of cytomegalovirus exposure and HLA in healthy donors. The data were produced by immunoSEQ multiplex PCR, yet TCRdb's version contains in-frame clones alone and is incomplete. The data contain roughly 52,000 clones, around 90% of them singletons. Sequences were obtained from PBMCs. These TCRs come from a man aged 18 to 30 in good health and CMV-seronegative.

CDR3 loop: CASSRDTYRNTEAFF. In nucleotides, the CDR3 is TGTGCCAGCAGCAGAGACACTTACAGGAACACTGAAGCTTTCTTT. The V call is TRBV5-4, the J call TRBJ1-1; no definite D call. Germline V gives CDR1 SGHNT, CDR2 YYREEE (reference sequence). The germline V and J ends were trimmed by 4 bases and 1 base, with 14 bases remaining between them. This CDR3 has 15 amino acids.

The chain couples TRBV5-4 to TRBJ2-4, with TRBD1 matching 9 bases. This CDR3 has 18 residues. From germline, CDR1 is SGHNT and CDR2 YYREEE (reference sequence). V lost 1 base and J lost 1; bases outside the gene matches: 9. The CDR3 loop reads CASSLWGQGREAKNIQYF. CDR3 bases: TGTGCCAGCAGCTTGTGGGGACAGGGTAGGGAGGCCAAAAACATTCAGTACTTC.

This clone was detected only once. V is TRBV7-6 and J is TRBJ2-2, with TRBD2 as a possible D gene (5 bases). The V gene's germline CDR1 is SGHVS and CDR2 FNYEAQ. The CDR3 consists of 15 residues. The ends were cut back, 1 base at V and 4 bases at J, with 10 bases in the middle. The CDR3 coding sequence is TGTGCCAGCAGCTTAGAGACTGAGGGCACCGGGGAGCTGTTTTTT. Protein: CASSLETEGTGELFF.